This TCR beta chain was recovered during a study of beta chain features in type 1 diabetes. Sequencing targeted expressed TCRB transcripts, as all isolated RNA had been reverse transcribed. The repertoire was sequenced with immunoSEQ multiplex PCR; TCRdb's copy has only in-frame clones and lacks some. Here the sample spans 300,000 to 450,000 clones, roughly a fifth being singletons. Trimming took 4 bases from V and 3 from J; bases not matched to a gene: 0. This CDR3 spans 12 amino acids. Germline V gives CDR1 SGHDN, CDR2 FVKESK. This clone was detected only a few times. Its antigen is not known. Study-level findings and limits: TCRB CDR3s from Type 1 diabetes patients were moderately but significantly shorter in all four CD4+ subsets.

The sequenced material came from naive CD4+ T cells from blood. The receptor's source is a young woman in good health. The rearrangement links TRBV14 to TRBJ2-7, with 7 bases identical to TRBD1. CDR3 sequence (DNA): TGTGCCAGCAGCCGGACAGGCTACGAGCAGTACTTC. Translating gives CASSRTGYEQYF.